The clone carrying this T cell receptor beta chain appeared many times. From germline, CDR1 is SNHLY and CDR2 FYNNEI. V lost 6 bases to trimming and J lost 6 bases, with 12 bases between them. This CDR3 contains 13 residues. In TCRdb, the RT-PCR reads were re-called with MiXCR into one record per CDR3 protein. The sample lists 9,000 to 15,000 distinct CDR3 sequences, under 30% occurring once. These data are taken from a study of patients and donors after allogeneic stem cell transplantation. The rearrangement uses TRBV2 and TRBJ2-1, with a weak D call TRBD2 (6 bases). The sequencing sample was made of blood, either unsorted or a sorted T cell fraction (not recorded which). The sequence was obtained from a human donor who was either an allogeneic HSCT recipient or a stem cell or donor lymphocyte infusion donor (not recorded which). It is not recorded whose cells these are; they may come from a transplant donor. CDR3 amino acids: CASRGDFFNEQFF. The CDR3 DNA sequence: TGTGCCAGCAGGGGGGACTTCTTCAATGAGCAGTTCTTC.